The 13 T cell receptor beta chains reported below all come from one sample, sequenced in a study of T cells after yellow fever vaccination. In TCRdb, the 5' RACE reads were re-called with MiXCR into one record per CDR3 protein. This table has about 310,000 distinct CDR3 sequences, 3% to 4.5% appearing once. The specimen comprised PBMCs, sampled on the day of the yellow fever booster vaccination. Receptors were obtained from a man aged 18-30 years who received the YFV17D yellow fever vaccine.

This clonotype was counted at least ten times. This rearrangement joins TRBV20-1 to TRBJ2-3; D unresolved. CDR3 length: 11 residues. Per the germline V gene, CDR1 is DFQATT and CDR2 is SNEGSKA (reference sequence). Between the trimmed V and J ends, which lost 3 bases and 5 bases, there was a span of 6 bases. In nucleotides, the CDR3 is TGCAGTGCTAGCTTAGAAGATACGCAGTATTTT. The encoded protein is CSASLEDTQYF.

This clonotype was recorded many times. The genes are TRBV7-6 and TRBJ2-1, with a tentative D call TRBD2 (6 bases). The ends were cut back, 0 bases at V and 8 bases at J, with 14 bases in the middle. The CDR3 runs 15 residues. The germline gives CDR1 SGHVS, CDR2 FNYEAQ. The CDR3 DNA reads as TGTGCCAGCAGCTTAGCTGGCGGGGCAACTTATGAGCAGTTCTTC. Protein product: CASSLAGGATYEQFF.

This clonotype was detected many times. V is TRBV15 and J is TRBJ1-5; D is perhaps TRBD1 (5 bases). The CDR3 is made up of 17 amino acids. Per germline, CDR1 LNHNV and CDR2 YYDKDF (reference sequence). V lost 5 bases and J lost 1, with 18 bases in between. The CDR3 sequence: CATSQQTAHTSNQPQHF. The CDR3, as DNA: TGTGCCACCAGCCAACAGACAGCCCACACCAGCAATCAGCCCCAGCATTTT.

This clonotype was found many times. The chain employs TRBV5-6 and TRBJ2-5, with D perhaps given as TRBD1 or TRBD2 (5 bases each). CDR3 size: 15 residues. V was shortened by 4 bases and J by 1 base, with 14 bases between the two germline ends. Germline loops: CDR1 SGHDT, CDR2 YYEEEE. For the CDR3, the DNA is TGTGCCAGCAGCACAATGGGACCCGGCCAAGAGACCCAGTACTTC. It specifies CASSTMGPGQETQYF.

This clonotype was picked up many times. The chain combines TRBV11-2 with TRBJ2-5, with 15 bases identical to TRBD2. Germline V gene sequence: CDR1 SGHAT, CDR2 FQNNGV. V dropped 3 bases and J dropped 2; count of bases not matched to a gene: 1. There are 16 residues in the CDR3. The CDR3 loop reads CASSFGTSGGQETQYF. The CDR3, as DNA: TGTGCCAGCAGCTTTGGGACTAGCGGGGGGCAAGAGACCCAGTACTTC. Combining the CDR3 with reference TRBV11-2 and TRBJ2-5 gives the whole variable domain EAGVAQSPRYKIIEKRQSVAFWCNPISGHATLYWYQQILGQGPKLLIQFQNNGVVDDSQLPKDRFSAERLKGVDSTLKIQPAKLEDSAVYLCASSFGTSGGQETQYFGPGTRLLVL.

This clonotype has a handful of counts. The rearrangement uses TRBV5-4 and TRBJ2-1, with D uncertain. Germline V gene lookup returns CDR1 SGHNT and CDR2 YYREEE (reference sequence). Trimming stripped 0 bases from V and 4 bases from J, with 8 bases between. There are 14 residues in the CDR3. The DNA of the CDR3 is TGTGCCAGCAGCTTGGGGTTGGAGTACAATGAGCAGTTCTTC. Translating it yields CASSLGLEYNEQFF.

This chain connects TRBV4-1 to TRBJ1-1; TRBD1 is a possible D gene (5 bases). The CDR3 runs to 14 residues. The V end lost 1 base, the J end lost 7 bases, and 13 bases lay between the germline ends. The germline V gene encodes CDR1 MGHRA and CDR2 YSYEKL. Here the CDR3 DNA reads TGCGCCAGCAGCCAAGTAATGGGGCTGGGTGAAGCTTTCTTT. Its translation: CASSQVMGLGEAFF.

This chain connects TRBV1 to TRBJ2-1; the table's D gene call, TRBD1, was not cross checked with the DNA. TRBV1 is labeled a pseudogene. This CDR3 has 16 amino acids. CDR3 bases: TGCACCAGCAGCCAAGTGCGGACAGGTAAAGCCTATGAGCAGTTCTTC. Amino acids: CTSSQVRTGKAYEQFF.

CDR3 in amino acids: CASSQLGQGSNQPQHF. CDR3 coding DNA: TGTGCCAGCAGCCAACTGGGGCAAGGTAGCAATCAGCCCCAGCATTTT. V and J are TRBV5-6 and TRBJ1-5; TRBD1 might be the D (5 bases). V dropped 4 bases and J dropped 0 bases, with 14 bases sitting between them. Germline loops: CDR1 SGHDT, CDR2 YYEEEE. The CDR3 consists of 16 residues.

There are many counts of this clonotype. The chain employs TRBV29-1 and TRBJ1-4; D is undetermined. Trimming stripped 3 bases from V and 4 bases from J, with 6 bases between. This CDR3 contains 12 residues. CDR1 and CDR2 from the germline V gene are SQVTM and ANQGSEA. The CDR3, as DNA: TGCAGCGTTGAGAGGGTTAATGAAAAACTGTTTTTT. Translating gives CSVERVNEKLFF. Full variable domain (outside the CDR3, taken from reference TRBV29-1 and TRBJ1-4): SAVISQKPSRDICQRGTSLTIQCQVDSQVTMMFWYRQQPGQSLTLIATANQGSEATYESGFVIDKFPISRPNLTFSTLTVSNMSPEDSSIYLCSVERVNEKLFFGSGTQLSVL.

This clonotype came up many times. The chain links TRBV29-1 to TRBJ1-2, with D possibly matching TRBD1 (5 bases). CDR1 SQVTM and CDR2 ANQGSEA come from the germline V gene. There are 15 residues in the CDR3. The CDR3 DNA reads as TGCACAATTCTAGGGTTAAGGGGCCGAAACTATGGCTACACCTTC. This translates into CTILGLRGRNYGYTF. The variable domain in full, completed from reference TRBV29-1 and TRBJ1-2, reads SAVISQKPSRDICQRGTSLTIQCQVDSQVTMMFWYRQQPGQSLTLIATANQGSEATYESGFVIDKFPISRPNLTFSTLTVSNMSPEDSSIYLCTILGLRGRNYGYTFGSGTRLTVV.

This chain connects TRBV13 to TRBJ2-7; D not certain. CDR1 and CDR2 (germline): PRHDT, FYEKMQ (reference sequence). V lost 0 bases to trimming and J lost 4 bases, with 7 bases between them. The length of the CDR3 is 13 residues. CDR3 amino acids: CASSLGQFYEQYV. DNA of the CDR3: TGTGCCAGCAGCTTAGGACAGTTTTACGAGCAGTACGTC.

The gene calls are TRBV27 and TRBJ2-7; D is perhaps TRBD1 (6 bases). V gave up 0 bases and J gave up 2 bases, with 17 bases separating them. The germline V gene has CDR1 MNHEY and CDR2 SMNVEV (reference sequence). The CDR3 is 17 amino acids. The CDR3 is CASSLSGAGRRTYEQYF. The DNA for the CDR3 is TGTGCCAGCAGTTTATCGGGGGCAGGACGAAGGACCTACGAGCAGTACTTC.